Reported below is one T cell receptor (beta chain). What it recognizes is unknown. The CDR3 covers 17 residues. CDR1 and CDR2 from the germline V gene are MGHRA and YSYEKL. Germline trimming cut 2 bases from V and 0 bases from J; bases unmatched to any gene: 7. The data derive from a study of beta chain features in type 1 diabetes. Study findings and constraints: For type 1 diabetes patients, VDJ junctions showed fewer insertions and more deletions. All four CD4+ subsets of Type 1 diabetes patients contained TCRB CDR3s that were moderately but significantly shorter.

Sequenced material consisted of expressed TCRB transcripts (all of the isolated RNA was reverse transcribed). Assay used: immunoSEQ multiplex PCR; TCRdb lists only in-frame clones, some missing. The sample consists of roughly 280,000 clones, around 22% of them appearing once. V usage is TRBV4-1 and J usage is TRBJ2-5; 9 positions match TRBD2. This TCR derives from a woman aged 30 to 39 with type 1 diabetes. Sequencing was done on a sample of naive CD4+ T cells from blood. The CDR3 protein is CASSQPAGGSYQETQYF. The CDR3, as DNA: TGCGCCAGCAGCCAACCAGCGGGAGGATCGTACCAAGAGACCCAGTACTTC.